The clone carrying this TCR beta chain was seen repeatedly, ten times or more. Antigen specificity is unknown. V was clipped by 8 bases and J by 6 bases; unmatched bases: 16. This CDR3 spans 16 amino acids. This entry is derived from a study of CD8 T cells in ankylosing spondylitis. Study results and limitations: Disease-linked clones were CD8+ and relatively rare in peripheral blood.

TCRdb used MiXCR to reprocess the 5' RACE reads, holding one entry per CDR3 protein. The sample lists 300,000 to 350,000 distinct CDR3 sequences; under 14% were seen once. Sequenced sample: blood, either unsorted or a sorted T cell fraction (not recorded which). This TCR came from a female donor with ankylosing spondylitis or in good health (not recorded which). The V call is TRBV12-3 or TRBV12-4, the J call TRBJ1-1, with 9 positions matching TRBD1. The CDR3, as DNA: TGTGCCAGCCGGAAGGGACAGGGTGAGATGGGCTCTGAAGCTTTCTTT. It yields the protein CASRKGQGEMGSEAFF.